Listed below are T cell receptor beta chains from one sample, sequenced in a study of shared clonotypes between healthy human individuals. Sequenced by immunoSEQ multiplex PCR; TCRdb stores in-frame clones only, minus some. The data show roughly 850,000 clones, about 96% seen once. Sequenced sample: naive CD8+ T cells sorted from blood. The receptors originated from a man younger than 40 in good health. CDR3s include the opening cysteine and the closing phenylalanine or tryptophan. A D gene is named only where the DNA matches it firmly. Some rows have no size entry. The others give once, few or many, or a class for an expanded clone.

d_call: TRBD1; v_call: TRBV18; j_call: TRBJ2-7; clone_size: NA; cdr3_aa: CASSPGGGFEQYF; cdr3_nt: TGTGCCAGCTCCCCAGGGGGCGGGTTCGAGCAGTACTTC
d_call: NA; v_call: TRBV7-9; j_call: TRBJ1-1; clone_size: NA; cdr3_aa: CASTPRRGENTEAFF; cdr3_nt: TGTGCCAGCACCCCACGGCGCGGAGAGAACACTGAAGCTTTCTTT
d_call: NA; v_call: TRBV4-2; j_call: TRBJ1-3; clone_size: NA; cdr3_aa: CASSPRGQVSGNTIYF; cdr3_nt: TGTGCCAGCAGCCCCAGGGGCCAAGTCTCTGGAAACACCATATATTTT
d_call: NA; v_call: TRBV29-1; j_call: TRBJ2-1; clone_size: NA; cdr3_aa: CSVEDRGPSYNEQFF; cdr3_nt: TGCAGCGTTGAAGACCGCGGCCCCTCCTACAATGAGCAGTTCTTC
d_call: NA; v_call: TRBV27; j_call: TRBJ2-2; clone_size: NA; cdr3_aa: CASSSYRDGFFSGELFF; cdr3_nt: TGTGCCAGCAGTTCCTACAGGGACGGTTTCTTCAGCGGGGAGCTGTTTTTT
d_call: NA; v_call: TRBV2; j_call: TRBJ2-7; clone_size: NA; cdr3_aa: CASTSGLGEQYF; cdr3_nt: TGTGCCAGCACGTCTGGACTCGGCGAGCAGTACTTC
d_call: NA; v_call: TRBV7-9; j_call: TRBJ2-3; clone_size: once; cdr3_aa: CASSLPRGPDTQYF; cdr3_nt: TGTGCCAGCAGCCTCCCGAGGGGCCCAGATACGCAGTATTTT
d_call: NA; v_call: TRBV29-1; j_call: TRBJ2-7; clone_size: NA; cdr3_aa: CSVEGQGPYEQYF; cdr3_nt: TGCAGCGTTGAAGGTCAGGGACCCTACGAGCAGTACTTC
d_call: NA; v_call: TRBV29-1; j_call: TRBJ2-7; clone_size: NA; cdr3_aa: CSVAGGTFSYEQYF; cdr3_nt: TGCAGCGTTGCAGGTGGGACCTTTTCCTACGAGCAGTACTTC
d_call: NA; v_call: TRBV6-5; j_call: TRBJ1-5; clone_size: NA; cdr3_aa: CASKGSLMGQPQHF; cdr3_nt: TGTGCCAGCAAGGGCAGCCTGATGGGTCAGCCCCAGCATTTT
d_call: NA; v_call: TRBV6-1; j_call: TRBJ1-2; clone_size: NA; cdr3_aa: CASSDYSPATSGYTF; cdr3_nt: TGTGCCAGCAGTGATTATTCTCCGGCTACCAGCGGCTACACCTTC
d_call: NA; v_call: TRBV6-1; j_call: TRBJ2-2; clone_size: NA; cdr3_aa: CAITQIGRELFF; cdr3_nt: TGTGCCATCACCCAAATAGGGAGGGAGCTGTTTTTT
d_call: TRBD2; v_call: TRBV29-1; j_call: TRBJ2-7; clone_size: NA; cdr3_aa: CSVRDPSGGYEQYF; cdr3_nt: TGCAGCGTCCGAGACCCTAGCGGAGGGTACGAGCAGTACTTC
d_call: NA; v_call: TRBV28; j_call: TRBJ1-5; clone_size: NA; cdr3_aa: CASSGWGERGGNQPQHF; cdr3_nt: TGTGCCAGCAGCGGGTGGGGTGAAAGGGGAGGCAATCAGCCCCAGCATTTT
d_call: NA; v_call: TRBV7-9; j_call: TRBJ2-7; clone_size: NA; cdr3_aa: CASSLSGRGAYEQYF; cdr3_nt: TGTGCCAGCAGCCTTTCGGGCAGGGGCGCCTACGAGCAGTACTTC
d_call: NA; v_call: TRBV19; j_call: TRBJ2-7; clone_size: NA; cdr3_aa: CASKASLLSWEQYF; cdr3_nt: TGTGCCAGTAAGGCCAGCCTCCTAAGCTGGGAGCAGTACTTC
d_call: TRBD2; v_call: TRBV28; j_call: TRBJ2-1; clone_size: NA; cdr3_aa: CASSLGLSPLGGVAGEQFF; cdr3_nt: TGTGCCAGCAGTTTAGGGCTTAGTCCCCTGGGGGGGGTTGCAGGTGAGCAGTTCTTC
d_call: NA; v_call: TRBV2; j_call: TRBJ1-4; clone_size: NA; cdr3_aa: CASSEEWGDEKLFF; cdr3_nt: TGTGCCAGCAGTGAAGAGTGGGGGGATGAAAAACTGTTTTTT
d_call: TRBD1; v_call: TRBV25-1; j_call: TRBJ1-1; clone_size: NA; cdr3_aa: CASSAGGYTEAFF; cdr3_nt: TGTGCCAGCAGCGCAGGGGGGTACACTGAAGCTTTCTTT
d_call: NA; v_call: TRBV19; j_call: TRBJ1-5; clone_size: once; cdr3_aa: CASSIGSAWGNQPQHF; cdr3_nt: TGTGCCAGTAGTATTGGTAGCGCGTGGGGCAATCAGCCCCAGCATTTT
d_call: TRBD1; v_call: TRBV28; j_call: TRBJ2-5; clone_size: NA; cdr3_aa: CAVIQGAGETQYF; cdr3_nt: TGTGCCGTTATACAGGGGGCTGGTGAGACCCAGTACTTC
d_call: NA; v_call: TRBV19; j_call: TRBJ1-2; clone_size: NA; cdr3_aa: CASSLTGSSSGYTF; cdr3_nt: TGTGCCAGTAGTCTGACGGGGAGTTCCAGCGGCTACACCTTC
d_call: TRBD2; v_call: TRBV11-3; j_call: TRBJ2-1; clone_size: NA; cdr3_aa: CASSPGTSGSNEQFF; cdr3_nt: TGTGCCAGCAGTCCCGGGACTAGCGGGAGTAATGAGCAGTTCTTC
d_call: NA; v_call: TRBV7-6; j_call: TRBJ2-7; clone_size: NA; cdr3_aa: CASSGSMGDEQYF; cdr3_nt: TGTGCCAGCAGCGGTTCAATGGGAGACGAGCAGTACTTC
d_call: NA; v_call: TRBV28; j_call: TRBJ2-5; clone_size: NA; cdr3_aa: CASSLFGVADEETQYF; cdr3_nt: TGTGCCAGCAGCCTGTTCGGGGTAGCGGATGAAGAGACCCAGTACTTC
d_call: NA; v_call: TRBV7-2; j_call: TRBJ2-7; clone_size: NA; cdr3_aa: CASSPRGALEQYF; cdr3_nt: TGTGCCAGCAGCCCTCGGGGAGCTTTAGAGCAGTACTTC
d_call: NA; v_call: TRBV7-2; j_call: TRBJ1-1; clone_size: NA; cdr3_aa: CASSLVPGEAFF; cdr3_nt: TGTGCCAGCAGCTTAGTCCCAGGGGAAGCTTTCTTT
d_call: NA; v_call: TRBV5-6; j_call: TRBJ2-2; clone_size: NA; cdr3_aa: CASGWGSGELFF; cdr3_nt: TGTGCCAGCGGGTGGGGGTCCGGGGAGCTGTTTTTT
d_call: NA; v_call: TRBV29-1; j_call: TRBJ1-2; clone_size: NA; cdr3_aa: CSGGRVQGDGYTF; cdr3_nt: TGCAGCGGGGGCCGCGTCCAGGGAGATGGCTACACCTTC
d_call: TRBD1; v_call: TRBV7-6; j_call: TRBJ2-7; clone_size: NA; cdr3_aa: CASSSPSGTGGNEQYF; cdr3_nt: TGTGCCAGCAGCTCCCCATCCGGGACAGGAGGTAACGAGCAGTACTTC
d_call: TRBD1; v_call: TRBV29-1; j_call: TRBJ2-2; clone_size: NA; cdr3_aa: CSVRGQGANTGELFF; cdr3_nt: TGCAGCGTTAGGGGCCAGGGGGCGAACACCGGGGAGCTGTTTTTT
d_call: TRBD2; v_call: TRBV4-1; j_call: TRBJ2-1; clone_size: NA; cdr3_aa: CASSQAGLAGGNEQFF; cdr3_nt: TGCGCCAGCAGCCAAGCGGGACTAGCGGGAGGCAATGAGCAGTTCTTC
d_call: NA; v_call: TRBV27; j_call: TRBJ2-1; clone_size: once; cdr3_aa: CASSLLTSQGGSEQFF; cdr3_nt: TGTGCCAGCAGTTTATTGACCTCCCAGGGGGGGAGTGAGCAGTTCTTC
d_call: NA; v_call: TRBV11-3; j_call: TRBJ1-3; clone_size: NA; cdr3_aa: CASSLDSGNTIYF; cdr3_nt: TGTGCCAGCAGCTTAGATTCCGGAAACACCATATATTTT
d_call: TRBD2; v_call: TRBV7-9; j_call: TRBJ2-1; clone_size: NA; cdr3_aa: CASSPPPGTSGSRRDEQFF; cdr3_nt: TGTGCCAGCAGCCCTCCCCCGGGGACTAGCGGGAGCAGACGCGATGAGCAGTTCTTC
d_call: NA; v_call: TRBV5-1; j_call: TRBJ2-5; clone_size: NA; cdr3_aa: CASSPDGPVMETQYF; cdr3_nt: TGCGCCAGCAGCCCCGACGGGCCAGTCATGGAGACCCAGTACTTC
d_call: TRBD1; v_call: TRBV29-1; j_call: TRBJ1-2; clone_size: NA; cdr3_aa: CSVEGTDYGYTF; cdr3_nt: TGCAGCGTTGAGGGGACAGACTATGGCTACACCTTC
d_call: NA; v_call: TRBV7-9; j_call: TRBJ2-1; clone_size: NA; cdr3_aa: CASSSNSQGWLGEQFF; cdr3_nt: TGTGCCAGCAGCTCTAACTCGCAGGGGTGGTTAGGTGAGCAGTTCTTC
d_call: TRBD2; v_call: TRBV29-1; j_call: TRBJ2-3; clone_size: NA; cdr3_aa: CSVVAPSGSTDTQYF; cdr3_nt: TGCAGCGTTGTCGCTCCTAGCGGGAGCACAGATACGCAGTATTTT
d_call: NA; v_call: TRBV7-7; j_call: TRBJ2-3; clone_size: NA; cdr3_aa: CASSLAEADTQYF; cdr3_nt: TGTGCTAGCAGCTTAGCAGAAGCAGATACGCAGTATTTT
d_call: NA; v_call: TRBV6-1; j_call: TRBJ2-1; clone_size: NA; cdr3_aa: CASSEAGVWSYNEQFF; cdr3_nt: TGTGCCAGCAGTGAAGCGGGAGTCTGGTCCTACAATGAGCAGTTCTTC
d_call: NA; v_call: TRBV10-3; j_call: TRBJ2-7; clone_size: NA; cdr3_aa: CAISESNLHEQYF; cdr3_nt: TGTGCCATCAGTGAGTCGAATTTGCACGAGCAGTACTTC
d_call: TRBD1; v_call: TRBV5-1; j_call: TRBJ2-3; clone_size: NA; cdr3_aa: CASSTPGTGRTDTQYF; cdr3_nt: TGCGCCAGCAGCACCCCCGGGACAGGGCGCACAGATACGCAGTATTTT
d_call: NA; v_call: TRBV14; j_call: TRBJ2-7; clone_size: NA; cdr3_aa: CASSQVPGQGAYEQYF; cdr3_nt: TGTGCCAGCAGCCAAGTTCCGGGACAAGGCGCCTACGAGCAGTACTTC
d_call: NA; v_call: TRBV30; j_call: TRBJ2-2; clone_size: NA; cdr3_aa: CAWSGAGEDYYTGELFF; cdr3_nt: TGTGCCTGGAGTGGTGCGGGTGAGGATTACTACACCGGGGAGCTGTTTTTT
d_call: TRBD2; v_call: TRBV27; j_call: TRBJ2-7; clone_size: NA; cdr3_aa: CASTPLGGSFYEQYF; cdr3_nt: TGTGCCAGCACCCCCCTAGGCGGGAGCTTTTACGAGCAGTACTTC
d_call: TRBD1; v_call: TRBV4-3; j_call: TRBJ2-7; clone_size: NA; cdr3_aa: CASSQDPPGQGSHEQYF; cdr3_nt: TGCGCCAGCAGCCAAGACCCCCCGGGACAGGGGTCCCACGAGCAGTACTTC
d_call: NA; v_call: TRBV4-3; j_call: TRBJ1-1; clone_size: NA; cdr3_aa: CASSLVAQNTEAFF; cdr3_nt: TGCGCCAGCAGCCTTGTTGCCCAGAACACTGAAGCTTTCTTT
d_call: NA; v_call: TRBV11-2; j_call: TRBJ2-7; clone_size: NA; cdr3_aa: CASRPGTNYEQYF; cdr3_nt: TGTGCCAGCAGGCCGGGAACGAACTACGAGCAGTACTTC
d_call: NA; v_call: TRBV5-4; j_call: TRBJ2-1; clone_size: NA; cdr3_aa: CASSLIGYGNEQFF; cdr3_nt: TGTGCCAGCAGCTTGATTGGGTATGGAAATGAGCAGTTCTTC
d_call: NA; v_call: TRBV9; j_call: TRBJ2-2; clone_size: NA; cdr3_aa: CASSASTERINTGELFF; cdr3_nt: TGTGCCAGCAGCGCGAGTACAGAGAGGATAAACACCGGGGAGCTGTTTTTT
d_call: TRBD2; v_call: TRBV29-1; j_call: TRBJ2-3; clone_size: once; cdr3_aa: CSVVLAGLRDTQYF; cdr3_nt: TGCAGCGTTGTTCTAGCGGGGTTGCGGGATACGCAGTATTTT
d_call: NA; v_call: TRBV2; j_call: TRBJ1-5; clone_size: NA; cdr3_aa: CASSDESNQPQHF; cdr3_nt: TGTGCCAGCAGTGATGAAAGCAATCAGCCCCAGCATTTT
d_call: NA; v_call: TRBV18; j_call: TRBJ2-5; clone_size: NA; cdr3_aa: CASSPPILDSHETQYF; cdr3_nt: TGTGCCAGCTCACCCCCCATACTCGACAGCCATGAGACCCAGTACTTC
d_call: NA; v_call: TRBV4-1; j_call: TRBJ2-2; clone_size: NA; cdr3_aa: CASSPDGGRNTGELFF; cdr3_nt: TGCGCCAGCAGCCCAGATGGGGGCCGGAACACCGGGGAGCTGTTTTTT
d_call: TRBD1; v_call: TRBV5-1; j_call: TRBJ2-3; clone_size: NA; cdr3_aa: CASSLGLTGGRTDTQYF; cdr3_nt: TGCGCCAGCAGCTTGGGATTGACAGGGGGCCGCACAGATACGCAGTATTTT
d_call: TRBD1; v_call: TRBV6-5; j_call: TRBJ2-7; clone_size: NA; cdr3_aa: CASAIGTGTPSEQYF; cdr3_nt: TGTGCCAGCGCCATTGGGACAGGGACTCCGTCCGAGCAGTACTTC
d_call: NA; v_call: TRBV19; j_call: TRBJ2-1; clone_size: NA; cdr3_aa: CASSIVAGHKNEQFF; cdr3_nt: TGTGCCAGTAGTATTGTCGCGGGGCATAAGAATGAGCAGTTCTTC
d_call: NA; v_call: TRBV7-6; j_call: TRBJ2-3; clone_size: NA; cdr3_aa: CASSLGKKGGRTDTQYF; cdr3_nt: TGTGCCAGCAGCTTAGGAAAAAAGGGCGGTCGCACAGATACGCAGTATTTT